What follows are 25 T cell receptor beta chains derived from one specimen sequenced in a study of beta chain features in type 1 diabetes. Sequenced material consisted of expressed TCRB transcripts (all of the isolated RNA was reverse transcribed). Clones were sequenced by immunoSEQ multiplex PCR, and TCRdb holds only the in-frame ones, with some missing. The sample yields hundreds of thousands of clones, around 68% seen once. The sample consisted of naive CD4+ T cells from blood. Receptors originate from a man between 25 and 39 years old in good health.

The chain employs TRBV28 and TRBJ2-1; D unclear. Germline CDR1 MDHEN, CDR2 SYDVKM. V was trimmed by 4 bases and J by 4 bases, leaving 14 bases between them. This CDR3 contains 15 residues. CDR3 coding DNA: TGTGCCAGCAGTTCGGGTGAACTCAATTACAATGAGCAGTTCTTC. Translated, it gives CASSSGELNYNEQFF.

This chain joins TRBV13 and TRBJ1-2; 9 bases align to TRBD1. Germline loops: CDR1 PRHDT, CDR2 FYEKMQ (reference sequence). V was clipped by 4 bases and J by 4 bases; unmatched bases: 7. The CDR3 length is 15 residues. CDR3 DNA sequence: TGTGCCAGCAGCTGGGGACAGGGAAAATCCTATGGCTACACCTTC. Translated, it gives CASSWGQGKSYGYTF.

V gene TRBV29-1 combines with J gene TRBJ1-4; TRBD1 matches at 9 bases. CDR1 SQVTM and CDR2 ANQGSEA come from the germline V gene. V trimming: 7 bases; J trimming: 7 bases; junction bases outside the gene matches: 7. The CDR3 length is 13 residues. The CDR3 DNA sequence: TGCAGCGCACAGGGGGCGAGCGGTGAAAAACTGTTTTTT. This encodes CSAQGASGEKLFF.

The genes are TRBV5-6 and TRBJ2-3; D is possibly TRBD1 (8 bases). CDR3 length: 15 residues. Trimming took 4 bases from V and 5 from J, leaving 17 bases between them. In germline, CDR1 is SGHDT, CDR2 YYEEEE. The DNA of the CDR3 is TGTGCCAGCAGCGAACAGGGGGGGTTCGAAGATACGCAGTATTTT. Translated, it gives CASSEQGGFEDTQYF.

The gene calls are TRBV6-1 and TRBJ2-2; 14 positions agree with TRBD2. This CDR3 spans 17 amino acids. Germline CDR1 reads MNHNS; CDR2 reads SASEGT. Unmatched junction bases numbered 9, after V lost 4 bases and J lost 8 bases. The CDR3 DNA reads as TGTGCCAGCAGTGGACTAGCGGGAGGGCCGCGAACAGGGGAGCTGTTTTTT. This codes for CASSGLAGGPRTGELFF.

In its sample, this clone was seen a few times. The chain combines TRBV29-1 with TRBJ2-1; D unclear. CDR1 and CDR2 (germline): SQVTM, ANQGSEA. This CDR3 is built from 14 residues. Trimming pared 6 bases from V and 3 bases from J, leaving 15 bases between. The CDR3 loop is CSVARLIRYNEQFF. The CDR3 DNA reads TGCAGCGTGGCAAGGCTAATCCGCTACAATGAGCAGTTCTTC.

This clone has just one count. The chain links TRBV9 to TRBJ2-1, with D uncertain. The CDR3 length is 11 residues. Germline CDR1 is SGDLS and CDR2 is YYNGEE. V was clipped by 2 bases and J by 6 bases, with 3 bases between them. CDR3 in amino acids: CASSVRNEQFF. Written as DNA, the CDR3 is TGTGCCAGCAGCGTCCGCAATGAGCAGTTCTTC.

This clone turned up a few times. The chain recombines TRBV10-3 with TRBJ2-6; D gene unclear. The CDR3 spans 14 residues. Germline V CDR1 and CDR2: ENHRY, SYGVKD. V dropped 8 bases and J dropped 2 bases, with 10 bases sitting between them. CDR3 amino acids: CAIGPLAGANVLTF. The CDR3 coding sequence is TGTGCCATCGGGCCCCTGGCTGGGGCCAACGTCCTGACTTTC.

This sequence joins TRBV21-1 and TRBJ2-3; the table's D call of TRBD2 was not tested on the DNA. TRBV21-1 is reported as a pseudogene. This CDR3 spans 16 amino acids. Here the CDR3 reads CASRAGGGSSTDTQYF. The CDR3, as DNA: TGTGCCAGCAGGGCTGGCGGGGGGTCTAGCACAGATACGCAGTATTTT.

This chain links TRBV5-1 with TRBJ2-1, with 9 bases identical to TRBD2. With V trimmed by 0 bases and J by 8 bases, 6 bases remained unmatched. The CDR3 is 15 residues long. Germline loops: CDR1 SGHRS, CDR2 YFSETQ. CDR3 in DNA: TGCGCCAGCAGCTTGGCCAGCGGGGGGATCGATGAGCAGTTCTTC. As protein: CASSLASGGIDEQFF.

The chain recombines TRBV30 with TRBJ1-4; weak D call: TRBD1 (5 bases). The CDR3 has 13 residues. Trimming pared 0 bases from V and 8 bases from J, leaving 10 bases between. Germline V CDR1 and CDR2: GTSNPN, SVGIG (reference sequence). The DNA for the CDR3 is TGTGCCTGGAGTGTGTCTGACAGAGAAAAACTGTTTTTT. Translating it yields CAWSVSDREKLFF.

This sequence joins TRBV7-7 and TRBJ2-1; TRBD2 matches 11 bases. The CDR3 contains 15 residues. Trimming cost V 1 base and J 6 bases; bases outside gene matches: 2. CDR1 and CDR2 from the germline V gene are SSHAT and FNYEAQ (reference sequence). CDR3 nucleotide sequence: TGTGCCAGCAGCTTAGGACTAGCGGGGCTCAATGAGCAGTTCTTC. This gives the protein CASSLGLAGLNEQFF.

The chain combines TRBV7-2 with TRBJ2-5; 8 bases are a match to TRBD2. The CDR3 runs to 15 residues. V trimming: 2 bases; J trimming: 4 bases; junction bases outside the gene matches: 6. The germline V gene encodes CDR1 SGHTA and CDR2 FQGNSA. In DNA, the CDR3 is TGTGCCAGCAGCTTATTCCAGCGGGGGACAGAGACCCAGTACTTC. This sequence encodes CASSLFQRGTETQYF.

This clone appeared a few times. The V gene is TRBV29-1, the J gene TRBJ1-1; D call uncertain. The V gene's germline CDR1 is SQVTM and CDR2 ANQGSEA. The CDR3 loop spans 16 amino acids. V was trimmed by 4 bases and J by 5 bases, leaving 23 bases between them. The DNA of the CDR3 is TGCAGCGTTGTCCGCTGGGGAGAAAATCAAAGGACTGAAGCTTTCTTT. This encodes CSVVRWGENQRTEAFF.

The chain carries TRBV6-5 and TRBJ2-2; 7 nucleotides line up with TRBD2. CDR1 is MNHEY, CDR2 SVGAGI, per germline. The CDR3 consists of 16 residues. Trimming took 4 bases from V and 0 from J; bases not matched to a gene: 5. The CDR3 DNA reads TGTGCCAGCAGTTGGGGAGCGGGGCCGAACACCGGGGAGCTGTTTTTT. It translates to CASSWGAGPNTGELFF.

The chain has TRBV25-1 and TRBJ1-6; D is unclear. The CDR3 spans 13 residues. V gave up 2 bases and J gave up 9 bases, with 8 bases separating them. Germline values: CDR1 MGHDK, CDR2 SYGVNS. DNA for the CDR3: TGTGCCAGCAGTGAAGTTGGGAGTTCACCCCTCCACTTT. It yields the protein CASSEVGSSPLHF.

This chain joins TRBV11-2 and TRBJ2-1, with D maybe TRBD1 (5 bases). The CDR3 sequence is 14 residues long. Per germline, CDR1 SGHAT and CDR2 FQNNGV. Trimming shortened V by 4 bases and J by 4 bases, and 11 bases separated the two germline ends. The CDR3 sequence: CASSSRAVYNEQFF. The CDR3 region has the DNA TGTGCCAGCAGCTCCAGGGCAGTTTACAATGAGCAGTTCTTC.

Here the CDR3 reads CASSFTAGVAQETQYF. CDR3 nucleotide sequence: TGTGCCAGCAGCTTTACAGCGGGGGTGGCTCAAGAGACCCAGTACTTC. The rearrangement joins TRBV7-9 to TRBJ2-5; 8 bases agree with TRBD2. Trimming cost V 3 bases and J 2 bases; bases outside gene matches: 8. The CDR3 spans 16 residues. The germline gives CDR1 SEHNR, CDR2 FQNEAQ (reference sequence).

The V call is TRBV28, the J call TRBJ2-1; D is possibly TRBD2 (5 bases). Germline CDR1 reads MDHEN; CDR2 reads SYDVKM. V shed 8 bases and J shed 7 bases, with 18 bases lying between them. This CDR3 contains 14 residues. CDR3 loop: CASGNLLRGNEQFF. CDR3 nucleotides: TGTGCCAGCGGGAATTTGCTAAGAGGGAATGAGCAGTTCTTC.

The chain recombines TRBV30 with TRBJ1-5; D remains ambiguous. This CDR3 has 13 residues. CDR1 and CDR2 (germline): GTSNPN, SVGIG (reference sequence). Trimming stripped 2 bases from V and 2 bases from J, with 7 bases between. This chain's CDR3 is CAWSLDGNQPQHF. DNA of the CDR3: TGTGCCTGGAGTCTAGATGGCAATCAGCCCCAGCATTTT.

The CDR3 region is CASSPMRQAVGYGYTF. Written as DNA, the CDR3 is TGTGCCAGCAGCCCAATGCGACAGGCCGTAGGCTATGGCTACACCTTC. The chain combines TRBV9 with TRBJ1-2; the D gene is possibly TRBD1 (6 bases). Germline loops: CDR1 SGDLS, CDR2 YYNGEE. CDR3 length: 16 amino acids. V was trimmed by 4 bases and J by 4 bases, leaving 20 bases between them.

J is TRBJ2-5 and V is TRBV30; D remains ambiguous. This CDR3 is built from 13 residues. Germline CDR1 and CDR2: GTSNPN and SVGIG (reference sequence). Trimming took 2 bases from V and 2 from J, leaving 9 bases between them. CDR3 residues: CAWSSVAQETQYF. Here the CDR3 DNA reads TGTGCCTGGAGTTCGGTCGCGCAAGAGACCCAGTACTTC.

The V and J genes are TRBV10-3 and TRBJ2-7, with unresolved D. Trimming cost V 5 bases and J 4 bases, with 15 bases left between them. Germline V gene data show CDR1 as ENHRY and CDR2 as SYGVKD. This CDR3 is 14 amino acids long. The CDR3 DNA is TGTGCCATCAGTTCGGACGGAAGATTTTACGAGCAGTACTTC. Translated: CAISSDGRFYEQYF.

This rearrangement joins TRBV25-1 to TRBJ1-4; 12 nucleotides align to TRBD1. V lost 5 bases to trimming and J lost 8 bases; unmatched junction nucleotides: 9. The germline V gene has CDR1 MGHDK and CDR2 SYGVNS. The length of the CDR3 is 16 residues. This CDR3 reads CASSSPGGQGAEKLFF. CDR3 nucleotides: TGTGCCAGCAGTTCCCCGGGGGGACAGGGGGCGGAAAAACTGTTTTTT.

The rearrangement joins TRBV29-1 to TRBJ1-2; possibly TRBD1 for D (6 bases). V was pared by 2 bases and J by 4 bases, with 8 bases between. This CDR3 is 12 amino acids long. Germline V gives CDR1 SQVTM, CDR2 ANQGSEA. The CDR3 loop reads CSVEIRGYGYTF. The CDR3 DNA is TGCAGCGTTGAAATCAGGGGCTATGGCTACACCTTC.